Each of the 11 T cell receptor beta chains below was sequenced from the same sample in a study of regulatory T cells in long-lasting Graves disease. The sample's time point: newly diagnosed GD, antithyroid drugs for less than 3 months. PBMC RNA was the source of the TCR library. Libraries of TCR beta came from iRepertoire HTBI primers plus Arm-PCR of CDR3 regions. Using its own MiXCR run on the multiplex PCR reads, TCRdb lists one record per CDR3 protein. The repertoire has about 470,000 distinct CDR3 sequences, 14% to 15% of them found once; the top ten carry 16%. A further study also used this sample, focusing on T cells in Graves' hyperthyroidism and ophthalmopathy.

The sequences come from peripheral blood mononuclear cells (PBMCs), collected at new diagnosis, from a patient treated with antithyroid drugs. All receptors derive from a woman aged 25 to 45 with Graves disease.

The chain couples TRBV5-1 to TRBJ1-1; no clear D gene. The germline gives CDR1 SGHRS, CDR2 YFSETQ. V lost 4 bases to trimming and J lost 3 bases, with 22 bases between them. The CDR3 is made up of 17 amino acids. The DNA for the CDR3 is TGCGCCAGCAGCGAACGACCCTTCGGGCTAGCGGACACTGAAGCTTTCTTT. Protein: CASSERPFGLADTEAFF.

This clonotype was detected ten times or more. This chain's CDR3 is CASANLGQGNEQYF. The DNA of the CDR3 is TGTGCCAGCGCGAACCTGGGACAGGGCAACGAGCAGTACTTC. The chain recombines TRBV10-3 with TRBJ2-7, with 9 bases aligning to TRBD1. The CDR3 is 14 amino acids. CDR1 and CDR2 from the germline V gene are ENHRY and SYGVKD. J was trimmed by 5 bases and V by 10 bases; bases with no gene match: 12.

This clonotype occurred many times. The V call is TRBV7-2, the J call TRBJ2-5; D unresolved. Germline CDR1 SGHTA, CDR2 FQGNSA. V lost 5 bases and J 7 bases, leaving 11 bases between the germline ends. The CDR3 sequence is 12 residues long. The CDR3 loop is CASSPQGRTQYF. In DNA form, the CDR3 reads TGTGCCAGCAGCCCCCAAGGACGGACCCAGTACTTC.

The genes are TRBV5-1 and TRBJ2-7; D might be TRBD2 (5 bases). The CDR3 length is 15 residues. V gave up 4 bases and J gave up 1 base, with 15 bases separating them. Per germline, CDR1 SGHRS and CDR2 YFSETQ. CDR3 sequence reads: CASSGSERDSYEQYF. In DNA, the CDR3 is TGCGCCAGCAGCGGTTCAGAGAGGGATTCCTACGAGCAGTACTTC.

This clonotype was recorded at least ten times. The CDR3 reads CASGNSLAGAHNEQFF. The CDR3 DNA reads as TGTGCTAGTGGCAACTCCTTAGCGGGAGCCCACAATGAGCAGTTCTTC. The V gene is TRBV12-5, the J gene TRBJ2-1, with 9 nucleotides matching TRBD2. After removal of 6 bases from V and 5 bases from J, the junction contained 11 bases not matched to a gene. The CDR3 runs 16 residues. Germline lookup yields CDR1 LGHNT and CDR2 FRNRAP. Variable domain in full (rest from reference TRBV12-5 and TRBJ2-1): DARVTQTPRHKVTEMGQEVTMRCQPILGHNTVFWYRQTMMQGLELLAYFRNRAPLDDSGMPKDRFSAEMPDATLATLKIQPSEPRDSAVYFCASGNSLAGAHNEQFFGPGTRLTVL.

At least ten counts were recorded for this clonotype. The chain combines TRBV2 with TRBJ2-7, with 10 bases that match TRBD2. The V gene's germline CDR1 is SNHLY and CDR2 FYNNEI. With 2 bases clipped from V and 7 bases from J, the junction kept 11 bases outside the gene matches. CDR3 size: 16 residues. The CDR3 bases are TGTGCCAGCAGTGAAATGGGACTAGCGTTGGCCGGGGAGCAGTACTTC. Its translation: CASSEMGLALAGEQYF. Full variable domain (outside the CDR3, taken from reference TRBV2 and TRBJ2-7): EPEVTQTPSHQVTQMGQEVILRCVPISNHLYFYWYRQILGQKVEFLVSFYNNEISEKSEIFDDQFSVERPDGSNFTLKIRSTKLEDSAMYFCASSEMGLALAGEQYFGPGTRLTVT.

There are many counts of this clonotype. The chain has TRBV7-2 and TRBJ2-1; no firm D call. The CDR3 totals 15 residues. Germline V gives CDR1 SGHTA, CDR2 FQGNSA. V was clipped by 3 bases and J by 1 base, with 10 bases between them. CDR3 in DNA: TGTGCCAGCAGCTTGGAAGACTCTTCCTACAATGAGCAGTTCTTC. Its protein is CASSLEDSSYNEQFF.

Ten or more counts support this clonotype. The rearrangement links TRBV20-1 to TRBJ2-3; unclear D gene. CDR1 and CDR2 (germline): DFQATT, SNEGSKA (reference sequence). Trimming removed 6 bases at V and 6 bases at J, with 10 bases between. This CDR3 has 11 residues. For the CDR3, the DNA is TGCAGTGCCAAACACGCGGATACGCAGTATTTT. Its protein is CSAKHADTQYF.

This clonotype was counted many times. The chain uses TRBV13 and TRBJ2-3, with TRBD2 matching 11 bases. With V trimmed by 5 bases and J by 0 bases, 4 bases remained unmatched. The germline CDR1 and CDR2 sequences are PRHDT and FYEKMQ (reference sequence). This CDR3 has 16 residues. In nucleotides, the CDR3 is TGTGCCAGCAGCCCTAGGACTAGCGGGAGCACAGATACGCAGTATTTT. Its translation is CASSPRTSGSTDTQYF.

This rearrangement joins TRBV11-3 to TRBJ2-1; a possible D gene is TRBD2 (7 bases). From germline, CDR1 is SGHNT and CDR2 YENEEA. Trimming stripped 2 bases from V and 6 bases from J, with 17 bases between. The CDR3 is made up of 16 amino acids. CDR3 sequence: CASSLKDGLGGNEQFF. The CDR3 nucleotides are TGTGCCAGCAGCTTAAAAGACGGACTAGGGGGCAATGAGCAGTTCTTC.

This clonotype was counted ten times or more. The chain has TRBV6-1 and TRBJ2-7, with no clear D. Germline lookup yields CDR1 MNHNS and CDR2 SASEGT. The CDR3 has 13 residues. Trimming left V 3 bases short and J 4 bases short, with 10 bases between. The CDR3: CASSDRAPYEQYF. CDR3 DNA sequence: TGTGCCAGCAGTGATAGAGCCCCTTACGAGCAGTACTTC.